Shown below are 17 T cell receptor beta chains from a single sample sequenced in a study of CD8+CD57+ T cells in acquired aplastic anemia. For CDR3 and TCR beta VDJ profiling, genomic DNA was the template used. MiXCR, run by TCRdb on the reads, gives a single entry per CDR3 protein. The sample lists 400,000 to 450,000 distinct CDR3 sequences; roughly 64% were seen once. The sample taken for sequencing was sorted CD4+, CD8+, or CD8+CD57+ T cells (not recorded which) from PBMCs. These receptors were collected from a human donor in good health, serving as a control.

In this sample, this clonotype turned up a few times. A much bigger clone sits one base away, suggesting this may be a read error. The V and J genes are TRBV20-1 and TRBJ1-4, with 8 bases lining up with TRBD1. In germline, CDR1 is DFQATT, CDR2 SNEGSKA (reference sequence). The CDR3 covers 15 residues. Here the CDR3 reads CSARDWTGFNGKLFF. Here the CDR3 DNA reads TGCAGTGCTAGAGACTGGACAGGGTTTAATGGAAAACTGTTTTTT.

V usage is TRBV5-1 and J usage is TRBJ1-5; no reliable D call. Germline lookup yields CDR1 SGHRS and CDR2 YFSETQ. The V gene lost 2 bases and the J gene lost 5 bases, with 17 bases spanning the gap. The CDR3 extends over 16 amino acids. The CDR3 DNA reads as TGCGCCAGCAGCTTAAGTGGGCACGGGTCCTATCAGCCCCAGCATTTT. This gives the protein CASSLSGHGSYQPQHF.

The sample holds many counts of this clonotype. CDR3 nucleotides: TGTGCCAGCAGTTACTCTCGGGGTTCTTGGGAAAAACTGTTTTTT. Translation gives CASSYSRGSWEKLFF. The rearrangement links TRBV6-5 to TRBJ1-4; D gene ambiguous. This CDR3 has 15 residues. V was clipped by 0 bases and J by 8 bases, with 13 bases between them. Germline V gene sequence: CDR1 MNHEY, CDR2 SVGAGI.

This clonotype was counted ten times or more. The J gene is TRBJ1-1, the V gene TRBV12-3 or TRBV12-4; 7 bases are a match to TRBD1. After removal of 3 bases from V and 1 base from J, the junction contained 5 bases not matched to a gene. This CDR3 spans 15 amino acids. The CDR3 here is CASSFDRATNTEAFF. In DNA, the CDR3 is TGTGCCAGCAGTTTCGACAGGGCGACGAACACTGAAGCTTTCTTT.

Of note for this clonotype: A read error may account for a junction end that differs from germline. The chain carries TRBV7-8 and TRBJ2-3; D could derive from TRBD1 or TRBD2 (7 bases each). Germline CDR1 and CDR2: SGHVS and FQNEAQ. This CDR3 comprises 16 residues. CDR3 DNA sequence: TGCGCCAGCAGTCAAGACCAGGGGGGGGACACAGATACGCAGTATTTT. The encoded protein is CASSQDQGGDTDTQYF.

The CDR3 region is CSVEAPGTQETQYF. The CDR3 nucleotides read TGCAGCGTTGAAGCGCCCGGAACTCAAGAGACCCAGTACTTC. The rearrangement uses TRBV29-1 and TRBJ2-5; the D is unclear. The CDR3 runs 14 residues. Looked up from germline, CDR1 is SQVTM and CDR2 is ANQGSEA. V lost 1 base and J 2 bases, leaving 11 bases between the germline ends.

This clonotype was seen many times. The V call is TRBV19, the J call TRBJ1-1, with TRBD1 matching over 8 bases. This CDR3 is 16 amino acids long. The junction had 12 bases not matched to a gene; V was cut back by 5 bases and J by 4 bases. Germline V CDR1 and CDR2: LNHDA, SQIVND (reference sequence). In DNA, the CDR3 is TGTGCCAGTAGTCCTTCGGGACAGGCGGGCAGCACTGAAGCTTTCTTT. Translated, it gives CASSPSGQAGSTEAFF.

This chain joins TRBV7-2 and TRBJ1-5; D unclear. CDR1 is SGHTA and CDR2 is FQGNSA in the germline V gene. V shed 1 base and J shed 10 bases, with 20 bases lying between them. CDR3 size: 16 residues. The chain's CDR3 is CASSLEAEGVGHPQHF. The CDR3 DNA follows: TGTGCCAGCAGCTTAGAAGCCGAGGGTGTGGGTCACCCCCAGCATTTT. Full variable domain (missing parts from reference TRBV7-2 and TRBJ1-5): GAGVSQSPSNKVTEKGKDVELRCDPISGHTALYWYRQSLGQGLEFLIYFQGNSAPDKSGLPSDRFSAERTGGSVSTLTIQRTQQEDSAVYLCASSLEAEGVGHPQHFGDGTRLSIL.

This clonotype was seen just once. The CDR3 protein is CASITPGNAYEQYF. CDR3 sequence (DNA): TGTGCCAGCATCACGCCGGGAAATGCCTACGAGCAGTACTTC. The chain combines TRBV7-2 with TRBJ2-7, with D maybe TRBD2 (5 bases). The ends were cut back, 7 bases at V and 2 bases at J, with 15 bases in the middle. Germline V gene data show CDR1 as SGHTA and CDR2 as FQGNSA. CDR3 length: 14 residues.

The rearrangement links TRBV20-1 to TRBJ1-2; D perhaps matches TRBD1 (5 bases). The CDR3 totals 14 residues. The V gene lost 6 bases and the J gene lost 5 bases, with 19 bases spanning the gap. In germline, CDR1 is DFQATT, CDR2 SNEGSKA (reference sequence). The CDR3 is CSATRIGTSYGYTF. In DNA, the CDR3 is TGCAGTGCCACAAGGATCGGGACTAGTTATGGCTACACCTTC.

The genes are TRBV5-4 and TRBJ1-4; D is perhaps TRBD1 (5 bases). Trimming left V 4 bases short and J 4 bases short, with 14 bases between. There are 15 residues in the CDR3. The germline V gene has CDR1 SGHNT and CDR2 YYREEE (reference sequence). The DNA for the CDR3 is TGTGCCAGCAGCCCGGGGGGGACTGATAATGAAAAACTGTTTTTT. This gives the protein CASSPGGTDNEKLFF.

V usage is TRBV7-2 and J usage is TRBJ1-2, with a weak D call TRBD1 (5 bases). Trimming took 1 base from V and 10 from J, leaving 22 bases between them. Per germline, CDR1 SGHTA and CDR2 FQGNSA. This CDR3 comprises 16 residues. The CDR3 nucleotides read TGTGCCAGCAGCTTAGGGCAGGGAAGCGCTAGCGAGCACTACACCTTC. It encodes CASSLGQGSASEHYTF. The full variable domain, its missing parts supplied by reference TRBV7-2 and TRBJ1-2, is GAGVSQSPSNKVTEKGKDVELRCDPISGHTALYWYRQSLGQGLEFLIYFQGNSAPDKSGLPSDRFSAERTGGSVSTLTIQRTQQEDSAVYLCASSLGQGSASEHYTFGSGTRLTVV.

This clonotype was seen ten or more times. This chain links TRBV5-1 with TRBJ1-2; D perhaps matches TRBD1 (5 bases). The CDR3 is made up of 14 amino acids. V shed 4 bases and J shed 2 bases, with 12 bases lying between them. Germline V gene data show CDR1 as SGHRS and CDR2 as YFSETQ. The CDR3 is CASSRQGPNYGYTF. CDR3 DNA: TGCGCCAGCAGCCGCCAGGGACCGAACTATGGCTACACCTTC.

Concerning this clonotype itself: One end of the junction does not line up with germline, which may come from a read error. This chain uses TRBV5-5 with TRBJ2-7; D gene uncertain. The CDR3 consists of 15 residues. The V gene's germline CDR1 is SGHKS and CDR2 YYEKEE (reference sequence). CDR3 bases: TGCGCCAGCAGCTTGAGACCCGACGGCTCCTACGAGCAGTACTTC. Protein product: CASSLRPDGSYEQYF. The full variable domain, in which reference TRBV5-5 and TRBJ2-7 provide the parts outside the CDR3, is DAGVTQSPTHLIKTRGQQVTLRCSPISGHKSVSWYQQVLGQGPQFIFQYYEKEERGRGNFPDRFSARQFPNYSSELNVNALLLGDSALYLCASSLRPDGSYEQYFGPGTRLTVT.

This clonotype came up once. The V gene is TRBV9, the J gene TRBJ1-1, with unresolved D. Germline-derived CDR1 and CDR2 are SGDLS and YYNGEE. V lost 3 bases and J 1 base, leaving 7 bases between the germline ends. The CDR3 runs to 13 residues. The CDR3 loop is CASSAHSNTEAFF. CDR3 coding DNA: TGTGCCAGCAGCGCACACTCGAACACTGAAGCTTTCTTT.

This clonotype was seen once. V and J are TRBV4-2 and TRBJ2-7; TRBD2 is a possible D gene (6 bases). The V end was cut by 1 base, the J end by 12 bases, with 10 bases between. CDR3 length equals 11 residues. Germline V CDR1 and CDR2: LGHNA, YNFKEQ. The CDR3 DNA reads TGTGCCAGCAGCCAAGGCGGGGATCCGTACTTC. This translates into CASSQGGDPYF.

V is TRBV7-9 and J is TRBJ1-1, with D maybe TRBD1 (5 bases). CDR3 size: 14 residues. The germline V and J ends were trimmed by 1 base and 3 bases, with 9 bases remaining between them. Germline V gene lookup returns CDR1 SEHNR and CDR2 FQNEAQ (reference sequence). The CDR3, as DNA: TGTGCCAGCAGCTTAGAGACAGTTGACACTGAAGCTTTCTTT. Its translation: CASSLETVDTEAFF.